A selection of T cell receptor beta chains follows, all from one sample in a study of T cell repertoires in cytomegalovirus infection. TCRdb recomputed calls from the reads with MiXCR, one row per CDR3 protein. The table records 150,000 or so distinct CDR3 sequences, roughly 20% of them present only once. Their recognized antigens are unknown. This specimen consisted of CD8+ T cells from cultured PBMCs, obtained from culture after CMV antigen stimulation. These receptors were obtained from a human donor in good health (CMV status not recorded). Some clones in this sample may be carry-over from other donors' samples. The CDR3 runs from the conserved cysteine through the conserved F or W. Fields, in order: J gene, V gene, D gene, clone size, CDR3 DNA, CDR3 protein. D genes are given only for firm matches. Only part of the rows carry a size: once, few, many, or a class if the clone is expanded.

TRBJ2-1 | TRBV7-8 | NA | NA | TGTGCCAGCAGCCAGCGCTTGAGGAATGAGCAGTTCTTC | CASSQRLRNEQFF
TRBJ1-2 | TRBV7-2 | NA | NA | TGTGCCAGCAGCTACGCGCCCGGGCTGGACGGCTACACCTTC | CASSYAPGLDGYTF
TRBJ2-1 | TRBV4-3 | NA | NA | TGCGCCAGCAGCCAAGTTCTGGGAAATGAGCAGTTCTTC | CASSQVLGNEQFF
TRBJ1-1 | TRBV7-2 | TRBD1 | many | TGTGCCAGCAGCTTAGTTTCTAGTATTGGGACAGGGGGCGTGAACACTGAAGCTTTCTTT | CASSLVSSIGTGGVNTEAFF
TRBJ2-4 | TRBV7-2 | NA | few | TGTGCCAGCAGCTTGAATGATCTAGCCAAAAACATTCAGTACTTC | CASSLNDLAKNIQYF
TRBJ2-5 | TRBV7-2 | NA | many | TGTGCCAGCAGCCTCCGGGGCGGGATAGAACAAGAGACCCAGTACTTC | CASSLRGGIEQETQYF
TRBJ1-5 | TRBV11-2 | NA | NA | TGTGCCAGCAGCTTAAGTTCGGGATTCAATCAGCCCCAGCATTTT | CASSLSSGFNQPQHF
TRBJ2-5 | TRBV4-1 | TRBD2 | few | TGCGCCAGCAGCCAACTCCCGGGACTAGCGGAGCAAGAGACCCAGTACTTC | CASSQLPGLAEQETQYF
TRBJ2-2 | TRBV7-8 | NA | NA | TGTGCCAGCAGCTTAGCGGAGACACCAAACACCGGGGAGCTGTTTTTT | CASSLAETPNTGELFF
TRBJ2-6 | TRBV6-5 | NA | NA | TGTGCCAGCAGTTATATACCCCCCTCTGGGGCCAACGTCCTGACTTTC | CASSYIPPSGANVLTF
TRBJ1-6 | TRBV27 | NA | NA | TGTGCCAGCAGCCAGGGGCACCTGAGCTCCTATAATTCACCCCTCCACTTT | CASSQGHLSSYNSPLHF
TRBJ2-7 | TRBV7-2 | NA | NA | TGTGCCAGCAGCATAAACAGCTACGAGCAGTACTTC | CASSINSYEQYF
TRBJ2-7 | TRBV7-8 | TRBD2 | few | TGTGCCAGCAGCCCCCGGACTAGCGGGAGAGCCTACGAGCAGTACTTC | CASSPRTSGRAYEQYF
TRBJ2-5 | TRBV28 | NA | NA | TGTGCCAGCAGTTTAGTCGTCAGGGAATTGGAAGAGACCCAGTACTTC | CASSLVVRELEETQYF
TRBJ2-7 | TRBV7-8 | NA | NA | TGTGCCAGCAGCTTAGTAACAGGGAGCTACGAGCAGTACTTC | CASSLVTGSYEQYF
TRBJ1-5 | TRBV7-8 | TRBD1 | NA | TGTGCCAGCAGCTGGGGACAGGGGCATCAGCCCCAGCATTTT | CASSWGQGHQPQHF
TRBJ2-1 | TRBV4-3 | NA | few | TGCGCCAGCAGCCAAGAACTGAGGGGTCGGGATACCAATGAGCAGTTCTTC | CASSQELRGRDTNEQFF
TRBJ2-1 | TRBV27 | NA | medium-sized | TGTGCCAGCAGTTTGGGGAAAAATGAGCAGTTCTTC | CASSLGKNEQFF
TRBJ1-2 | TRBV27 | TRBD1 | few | TGTGCCAGCAGTCCCCTCGGGACAGTGACGGGGTATGGCTACACCTTC | CASSPLGTVTGYGYTF
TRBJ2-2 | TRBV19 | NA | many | TGTGCCAGTACCCTGAGGTGGGGGAACACCGGGGAGCTGTTTTTT | CASTLRWGNTGELFF
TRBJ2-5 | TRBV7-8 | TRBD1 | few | TGTGCCAGCAGCTTAAGGCTTGAGGGGGACAGGGCATTGGAAGAGACCCAGTACTTC | CASSLRLEGDRALEETQYF
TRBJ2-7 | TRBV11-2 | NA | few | TGTGCCAGCAGCTCTTACAGGACTGGCTCCTACGAGCAGTACTTC | CASSSYRTGSYEQYF
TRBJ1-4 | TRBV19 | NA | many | TGTGCCAGCTCTCTCAGGGCGGTGGATGAAAAACTGTTTTTT | CASSLRAVDEKLFF
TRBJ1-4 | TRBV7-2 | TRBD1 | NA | TGTGCCAGCAGCCGGACAGGAGGGAATGAAAAACTGTTTTTT | CASSRTGGNEKLFF
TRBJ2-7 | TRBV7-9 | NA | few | TGTGCCAGCAGCCCGAAGGGGGTCCGGCAGTACTTC | CASSPKGVRQYF
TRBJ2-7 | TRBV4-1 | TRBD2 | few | TGCGCCAGCAGCCAAGAGGCACTAGCGGGGGACACTACCTACGAGCAGTACTTC | CASSQEALAGDTTYEQYF
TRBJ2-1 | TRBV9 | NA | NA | TGTGCCAGCAGCGCCCAGGACAGTCCCAATGAGCAGTTCTTC | CASSAQDSPNEQFF
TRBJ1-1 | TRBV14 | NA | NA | TGTGCCAGCAGCCAAGGTAGTGGCTACACTGAAGCTTTCTTT | CASSQGSGYTEAFF
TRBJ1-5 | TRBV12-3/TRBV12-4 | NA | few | TGTGCCAGCAGTTTTATGGGGAATCAGCCCCAGCATTTT | CASSFMGNQPQHF
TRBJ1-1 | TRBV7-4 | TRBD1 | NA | TGTGCCAGCAGGGACAGGGAAAGGGGGACTGAAGCTTTCTTT | CASRDRERGTEAFF
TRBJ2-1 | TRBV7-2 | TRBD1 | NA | TGTGCCAGCAGCCTGGGGACAGTGGGAACTTACAATGAGCAGTTCTTC | CASSLGTVGTYNEQFF
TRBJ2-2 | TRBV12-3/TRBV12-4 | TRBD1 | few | TGTGCCAGCAGTCCCGGGGACAGGCCTATCGGGGAGCTGTTTTTT | CASSPGDRPIGELFF
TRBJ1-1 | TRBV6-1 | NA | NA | TGTGCCAGCAGTGGGGCCCAGGGTTGGGGTACTGAAGCTTTCTTT | CASSGAQGWGTEAFF
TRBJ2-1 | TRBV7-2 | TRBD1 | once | TGTGCCAGCAGCTTAGCGGACAGGATCGGGAATGAGCAGTTCTTC | CASSLADRIGNEQFF
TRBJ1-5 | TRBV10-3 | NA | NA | TGTGCCATCAGTGAGTCCGGCAGTAGCAATCAGCCCCAGCATTTT | CAISESGSSNQPQHF
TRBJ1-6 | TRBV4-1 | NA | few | TGCGCCAGCAGCCAAGACGGGGGGCGAGGAGGAATTAGGTCCTATAATTCACCCCTCCACTTT | CASSQDGGRGGIRSYNSPLHF
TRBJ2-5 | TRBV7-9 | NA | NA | TGTGCCAGCAGCCGAGACGGGGGCGCTCAGAAGACCCAGTACTTC | CASSRDGGAQKTQYF
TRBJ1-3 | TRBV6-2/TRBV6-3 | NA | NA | TGTGCCAGCAGTTACTCCGGAAACACGGACTCTGGAAACACCATATATTTT | CASSYSGNTDSGNTIYF
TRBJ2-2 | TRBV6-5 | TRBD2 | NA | TGTGCCAGCAGTTCAACAGCGGGGGGCCTTAACACCGGGGAGCTGTTTTTT | CASSSTAGGLNTGELFF
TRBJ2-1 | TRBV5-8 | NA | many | TGTGCCAGCAGCTCGACTAACGCACCAGGCGGGGCGCGGTATGAGCAGTTCTTC | CASSSTNAPGGARYEQFF
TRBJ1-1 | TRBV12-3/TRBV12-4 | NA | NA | TGTGCCAGCAGCCTGGGGACACCTGAAGCTTTCTTT | CASSLGTPEAFF
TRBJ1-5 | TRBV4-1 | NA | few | TGCGCCAGCAGCCAAGTCCGCAATCAGCCCCAGCATTTT | CASSQVRNQPQHF
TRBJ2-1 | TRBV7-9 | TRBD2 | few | TGTGCCAGCAGTTTCCCCAGCCCCGAGCTAGCGGGGGGGGACAATGAGCAGTTCTTC | CASSFPSPELAGGDNEQFF
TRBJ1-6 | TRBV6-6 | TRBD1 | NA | TGTGCCAGCAGTTCAACAGGGGACCTCTCCTATAATTCACCCCTCCACTTT | CASSSTGDLSYNSPLHF
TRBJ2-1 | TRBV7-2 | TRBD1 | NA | TGTGCCAGCAGCCCGGGACAGGGCTACAATGAGCAGTTCTTC | CASSPGQGYNEQFF
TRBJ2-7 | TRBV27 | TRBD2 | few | TGTGCCAGCAGTTTATCTAGCGGGGGGTCCTACGAGCAGTACTTC | CASSLSSGGSYEQYF
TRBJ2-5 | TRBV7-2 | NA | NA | TGTGCCAGCATTCCAGGGGGGCAGGGGGGGCAAGAGACCCAGTACTTC | CASIPGGQGGQETQYF
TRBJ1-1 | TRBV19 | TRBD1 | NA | TGTGCCACTCGGGACAGGGAGGAGTGGACTGAAGCTTTCTTT | CATRDREEWTEAFF
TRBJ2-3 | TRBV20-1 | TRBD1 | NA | TGCAGTGCTAGCCCGACAGGGGGCACAGATACGCAGTATTTT | CSASPTGGTDTQYF
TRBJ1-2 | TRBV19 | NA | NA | TGTGCCAGTAGTATTCCCCGCACCGACTATGGCTACACCTTC | CASSIPRTDYGYTF
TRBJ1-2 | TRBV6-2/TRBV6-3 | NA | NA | TGTGCCAGCAGCCTGGCGCCAGAGTATGGCTACACCTTC | CASSLAPEYGYTF
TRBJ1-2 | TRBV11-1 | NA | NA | TGTGCCAGCAGCTTGGATAACTATGGCTACACCTTC | CASSLDNYGYTF
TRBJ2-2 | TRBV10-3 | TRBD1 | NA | TGTGCCATCAGTTTCCCGGGACAGGGGGTAAACACCGGGGAGCTGTTTTTT | CAISFPGQGVNTGELFF
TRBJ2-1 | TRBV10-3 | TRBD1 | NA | TGTGCCATCAGTGAGTCGGCTGGGGACAGGCGAGACAATGAGCAGTTCTTC | CAISESAGDRRDNEQFF
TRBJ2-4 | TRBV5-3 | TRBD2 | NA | TGTGCCAGCAGCTTGGTCCGGGGGGGCAGATACATTCAGTACTTC | CASSLVRGGRYIQYF
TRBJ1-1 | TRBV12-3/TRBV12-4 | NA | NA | TGTGCCAGCAGTTTTCTAGTCACTGAAGCTTTCTTT | CASSFLVTEAFF
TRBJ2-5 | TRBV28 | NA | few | TGTGCCAGCAGTCCTGGGTTCGAGGGGAACCAAGAGACCCAGTACTTC | CASSPGFEGNQETQYF
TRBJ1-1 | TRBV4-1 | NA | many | TGCGCCAGCAGCCAAGCCGGGGGTGAAGCTTTCTTT | CASSQAGGEAFF